The 23 T cell receptor beta chains listed next were all sequenced from one sample in a study of blood T cells in healthy people across ages. Then a second PCR, running about 6 to 12 cycles, was carried out with a sample-barcoded 5' primer and a J-beta primer mix. TCRdb redid the calling of the 5' RACE reads with MiXCR, one entry per CDR3 protein. The sample has around 800,000 distinct CDR3 sequences, 25% to 30% seen once. These records were also assigned to another study, of T cells of mothers and their children.

Source material: blood. The receptors here all came from a boy younger than 18 in good health.

In this sample, this clonotype turned up many times. This chain links TRBV5-1 with TRBJ2-7; the match to TRBD1 covers 7 bases. Germline values: CDR1 SGHRS, CDR2 YFSETQ. The J segment lost 2 bases and the V segment lost 2 bases, leaving 4 bases of the junction unmatched. The CDR3 is 14 amino acids. The DNA for the CDR3 is TGCGCCAGCAGCTTCCCGGGACAGACCTACGAGCAGTACTTC. This translates into CASSFPGQTYEQYF. The full variable domain, its missing parts supplied by reference TRBV5-1 and TRBJ2-7, is KAGVTQTPRYLIKTRGQQVTLSCSPISGHRSVSWYQQTPGQGLQFLFEYFSETQRNKGNFPGRFSGRQFSNSRSEMNVSTLELGDSALYLCASSFPGQTYEQYFGPGTRLTVT.

This clonotype was recorded a few times. The chain uses TRBV29-1 and TRBJ2-5; 7 bases fit TRBD2. Gene TRBJ2-1 matches the end of the DNA better, so the J call may be wrong. Germline CDR1 reads SQVTM; CDR2 reads ANQGSEA. This CDR3 has 13 amino acids. CDR3 amino acids: CSVEGLADNEQFF. The CDR3 nucleotides are TGCAGCGTTGAAGGCCTAGCGGACAATGAGCAGTTCTTC.

The table lists this clonotype with a few counts. The chain links TRBV20-1 to TRBJ2-1, with D possibly being TRBD2 (5 bases). Trimming cost V 6 bases and J 9 bases, with 12 bases left between them. Germline CDR1 is DFQATT and CDR2 is SNEGSKA (reference sequence). The CDR3 length is 11 residues. CDR3 residues: CSAGRAAEQFF. Written as DNA, the CDR3 is TGCAGTGCGGGGAGAGCCGCTGAGCAGTTCTTC.

The J gene is TRBJ1-1, the V gene TRBV4-2; D gene ambiguous. This CDR3 spans 16 amino acids. The germline V and J ends were trimmed by 0 bases and 4 bases, with 15 bases remaining between them. Germline assignment: CDR1 LGHNA and CDR2 YNFKEQ. CDR3 DNA: TGTGCCAGCAGCCAAGAAAGGCGGGAATCGAGCACTGAAGCTTTCTTT. Protein sequence: CASSQERRESSTEAFF.

The J gene is TRBJ2-1, the V gene TRBV20-1; 9 bases are shared with TRBD2. This CDR3 has 14 residues. Germline V gene sequence: CDR1 DFQATT, CDR2 SNEGSKA (reference sequence). J gave up 4 bases and V 5 bases, and 6 bases lay outside the gene matches. CDR3: CSAPRLAGYNEQFF. The CDR3 DNA reads TGCAGTGCTCCGCGGCTAGCGGGATACAATGAGCAGTTCTTC.

The chain links TRBV6-6 to TRBJ2-7, with D tentatively TRBD1 (6 bases). Germline-derived CDR1 and CDR2 are MNHNY and SVGAGI (reference sequence). V lost 2 bases to trimming and J lost 1 base, with 9 bases between them. This CDR3 is built from 14 residues. CDR3 sequence (DNA): TGTGCCAGCAGTTACCAGGGGAGTTCCTACGAGCAGTACTTC. It translates to CASSYQGSSYEQYF.

The sample holds a few counts of this clonotype. This sequence joins TRBV7-2 and TRBJ1-1, with a possible D match to TRBD1 (6 bases). CDR1 and CDR2 (germline): SGHTA, FQGNSA. V gave up 7 bases and J gave up 3 bases, with 18 bases separating them. The CDR3 is made up of 15 amino acids. CDR3 region: CASIRVRGRDTEAFF. CDR3 bases: TGTGCCAGCATCCGGGTCCGGGGGCGGGACACTGAAGCTTTCTTT.

In this sample, this clonotype turned up a few times. One junction end disagrees with the germline gene, perhaps due to a read error. The chain couples TRBV9 to TRBJ2-7; no firm D call. Germline lookup yields CDR1 SGDLS and CDR2 YYNGEE. This CDR3 comprises 12 residues. The DNA for the CDR3 is TGTGCCAGTACGATCGTACGCCATCCTCCTTTCTTC. It encodes CASTIVRHPPFF.

The V call is TRBV18, the J call TRBJ1-1; D is uncertain. V was clipped by 0 bases and J by 7 bases, with 9 bases between them. Per germline, CDR1 KGHSH and CDR2 LQKENI. There are 13 residues in the CDR3. CDR3 amino acids: CASSPPAQYEAFF. CDR3 in DNA: TGTGCCAGCTCACCACCTGCCCAGTATGAAGCTTTCTTT.

V and J are TRBV12-3 or TRBV12-4 and TRBJ2-4; D possibly corresponds to TRBD2 (5 bases). V shed 5 bases and J shed 8 bases, with 22 bases lying between them. This CDR3 comprises 16 residues. CDR3 residues: CASSPHSGSMTDIQYF. CDR3 sequence (DNA): TGTGCCAGCAGTCCTCACTCGGGATCGATGACGGACATTCAGTACTTC.

The genes are TRBV6-6 and TRBJ2-5, with D hard to call. V lost 6 bases and J lost 2, with 10 bases in between. CDR3 length equals 13 residues. Germline loops: CDR1 MNHNY, CDR2 SVGAGI (reference sequence). The chain's CDR3 is CASSYNYQETQYF. CDR3 sequence (DNA): TGTGCCAGCAGCTACAATTATCAAGAGACCCAGTACTTC.

The rearrangement uses TRBV18 and TRBJ2-7, with D perhaps TRBD1 (6 bases). V was shortened by 3 bases and J by 0 bases, with 12 bases between the two germline ends. CDR1 is KGHSH and CDR2 is LQKENI in the germline V gene. The CDR3 totals 15 residues. The CDR3 is CASSPPGQSSYEQYF. For the CDR3, the DNA is TGTGCCAGCTCACCCCCAGGACAGAGCTCCTACGAGCAGTACTTC.

The chain joins TRBV18 to TRBJ2-1; TRBD2 aligns across 15 bases. The CDR3 runs to 16 residues. Germline V gene lookup returns CDR1 KGHSH and CDR2 LQKENI. The trim removed 3 bases at V and 7 bases at J, leaving 4 bases unmatched. DNA of the CDR3: TGTGCCAGCTCACCGACCGGGACTAGCGGGAGGAATGAGCAGTTCTTC. The encoded protein is CASSPTGTSGRNEQFF.

The sample holds many counts of this clonotype. The V call is TRBV28, the J call TRBJ2-5, with D perhaps TRBD1 (6 bases). Trimming stripped 4 bases from V and 2 bases from J, with 11 bases between. The CDR3 length is 14 residues. From germline, CDR1 is MDHEN and CDR2 SYDVKM. Written as DNA, the CDR3 is TGTGCCAGCAGTTCCGGACAGTCGCAAGAGACCCAGTACTTC. It yields the protein CASSSGQSQETQYF.

The rearrangement links TRBV20-1 to TRBJ2-1; tentative D call: TRBD1 (5 bases). Trimming removed 3 bases at V and 7 bases at J, with 16 bases between. CDR1 and CDR2 (germline): DFQATT, SNEGSKA (reference sequence). This CDR3 has 14 amino acids. The CDR3: CSASSQGGTNEQFF. The CDR3 region has the DNA TGCAGTGCTAGTAGCCAGGGTGGTACGAATGAGCAGTTCTTC.

Only one count was recorded for this clonotype. This chain links TRBV12-3 or TRBV12-4 with TRBJ2-7, with D tentatively TRBD2 (7 bases). The CDR3 loop spans 13 amino acids. V was trimmed by 7 bases and J by 8 bases, leaving 18 bases between them. The CDR3 protein is CASIERGRGKQYF. For the CDR3, the DNA is TGTGCCAGCATCGAGAGGGGGAGGGGAAAGCAGTACTTC.

The chain couples TRBV7-2 to TRBJ2-7, with 7 bases matching TRBD2. CDR1 is SGHTA and CDR2 is FQGNSA in the germline V gene. CDR3 length: 15 residues. The junction had 6 bases not matched to a gene; V was cut back by 4 bases and J by 0 bases. The CDR3 sequence: CASSSAGTSSYEQYF. CDR3 coding DNA: TGTGCCAGCAGCTCAGCGGGGACCAGCTCCTACGAGCAGTACTTC.

CDR3 loop: CASSDRQGWTQYF. The CDR3 nucleotides read TGTGCCAGCAGTGACCGACAGGGGTGGACCCAGTACTTC. The rearrangement joins TRBV27 to TRBJ2-5, with 8 bases identical to TRBD1. The ends lost 5 bases at V and 7 bases at J; junction bases unmatched: 6. Germline-derived CDR1 and CDR2 are MNHEY and SMNVEV (reference sequence). The CDR3 sequence is 13 residues long.

The chain combines TRBV5-1 with TRBJ2-3; 8 nucleotides line up with TRBD1. The CDR3 consists of 16 residues. V lost 4 bases to trimming and J lost 2 bases; unmatched junction nucleotides: 9. Germline values: CDR1 SGHRS, CDR2 YFSETQ. CDR3 bases: TGCGCCAGCAGCGAGAACGGACAGGGCTCCACAGATACGCAGTATTTT. As protein: CASSENGQGSTDTQYF.

In the case of this clonotype: Relative to the germline gene, one junction end is altered; a read error may explain this. The gene calls are TRBV4-2 and TRBJ2-3; weak D call: TRBD2 (5 bases). Germline V gene sequence: CDR1 LGHNA, CDR2 YNFKEQ. This CDR3 spans 19 amino acids. The CDR3 here is CASSQDRMRSGSRVDTQYF. CDR3 DNA sequence: TGTGCCAGCAGCCAAGATAGAATGCGAAGCGGATCAAGGGTGGATACGCAGTACTTT.

The rearrangement links TRBV28 to TRBJ1-4; no definite D call. This CDR3 spans 12 amino acids. Germline CDR1 MDHEN, CDR2 SYDVKM. V gave up 5 bases and J gave up 7 bases, with 8 bases separating them. DNA of the CDR3: TGTGCCAGCAGTCCACCAGCTGAAAAACTGTTTTTT. This translates into CASSPPAEKLFF.

This clonotype was counted only a few times. This rearrangement joins TRBV29-1 to TRBJ2-1; TRBD2 agrees at 10 bases. There are 14 residues in the CDR3. Trimming removed 4 bases from V and 6 bases from J; junction bases left unmatched: 6. Germline CDR1 and CDR2: SQVTM and ANQGSEA. CDR3 amino acids: CSVGSGGAFNEQFF. CDR3 DNA sequence: TGCAGCGTTGGGAGCGGGGGGGCATTCAATGAGCAGTTCTTC.

J is TRBJ1-2 and V is TRBV10-3, with D possibly matching TRBD1 (6 bases). From germline, CDR1 is ENHRY and CDR2 SYGVKD. The CDR3 spans 13 residues. V lost 4 bases to trimming and J lost 3 bases, with 9 bases between them. The CDR3 nucleotides read TGTGCCATCAGTGCACAGGGATACTATGGCTACACCTTC. It yields the protein CAISAQGYYGYTF.